This TCR beta chain was identified during a study of T cell repertoires in cytomegalovirus infection. Across the whole study: Evidence of both CMV infection and a matching HLA type came from public TCR beta signatures.

This clonotype was detected a few times. The antigen is unknown. V was cut by 9 bases and J by 4 bases, with 15 bases left in between. The CDR3 runs 13 residues. CDR1 and CDR2 from the germline V gene are SGHVS and FNYEAQ. One entry per CDR3 protein results from TCRdb running MiXCR on the reads. The table lists approximately 180,000 distinct CDR3 sequences, about 17% of them singletons, with approximately 25% in the top ten. The study's findings and limits: In two of eight donors, the top clonotype was HLA-C-restricted CMV-specific. Cumulated frequencies of public TCR beta families served to identify carriers of CMV plus the relevant HLA.

This clonotype was obtained from a human donor in good health (CMV status not recorded). Some clones in this sample may be carry-over from other donors' samples. Sequences were obtained from CD8+ T cells from PBMCs. V usage is TRBV7-6 and J usage is TRBJ1-1; TRBD1 might be the D (5 bases). DNA for the CDR3: TGTGCCAGGAGAGGGGACCGACTCACTGAAGCTTTCTTT. Its translation: CARRGDRLTEAFF.